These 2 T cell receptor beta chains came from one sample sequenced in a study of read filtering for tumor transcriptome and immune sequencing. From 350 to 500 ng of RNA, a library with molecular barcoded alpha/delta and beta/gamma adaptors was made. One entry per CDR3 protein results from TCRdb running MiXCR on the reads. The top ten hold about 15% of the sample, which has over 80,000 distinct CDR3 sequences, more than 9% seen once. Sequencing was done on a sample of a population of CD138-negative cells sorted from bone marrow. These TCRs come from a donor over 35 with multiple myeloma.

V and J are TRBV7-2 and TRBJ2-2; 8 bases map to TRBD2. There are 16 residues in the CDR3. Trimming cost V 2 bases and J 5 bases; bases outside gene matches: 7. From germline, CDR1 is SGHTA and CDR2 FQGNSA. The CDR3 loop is CASSLTAGGWTGELFF. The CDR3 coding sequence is TGTGCCAGCAGCTTAACGGCGGGAGGATGGACCGGGGAGCTGTTTTTT.

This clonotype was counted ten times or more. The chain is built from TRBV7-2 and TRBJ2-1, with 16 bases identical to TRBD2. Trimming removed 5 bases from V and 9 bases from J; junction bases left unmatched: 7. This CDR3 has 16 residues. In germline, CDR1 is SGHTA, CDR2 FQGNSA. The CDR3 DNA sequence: TGTGCCAGCAGCCCCCCGGGACTAGCGGGAGGGGTTGAGCAGTTCTTC. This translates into CASSPPGLAGGVEQFF.